Below, 5 T cell receptor beta chains from the same sample are listed, as sequenced in a study of STAT3 mutations in large granular lymphocyte leukemia (dated by TCRdb to between 2018 and 2020). Summary of the overall study and its limitations: Every T-LGLL patient showed at least one immunodominant TCRbeta clonotype, and about half showed multiple immunodominant subclonotypes.

These receptors have no identified antigens. Library preparation employed the immunoSEQ multiplex PCR assay. The immuneACCESS repertoire file appears here via TCRdb, limited to in-frame rearrangements. These files lack a portion of the clones; in checked studies, under half of the deficit traces to unresolved V genes, and the cause of the others is not known. The sample profile shows fewer than 4,500 clones; 45% to 70% of them were found once. Jointly, the top ten make up approximately 60% of the sample. The sample was peripheral blood mononuclear cells. The receptors here all came from a male patient aged 50 to 60 with T-cell large granular lymphocyte leukemia. Some clones in this sample may be carry-over from other donors' samples. The age is the age at diagnosis.

Written as DNA, the CDR3 is TGTGCCAGCAGCTCCTCGACAGCGGTGGGCTACACCTTC. Protein: CASSSSTAVGYTF. The V call is TRBV7-9, the J call TRBJ1-2; perhaps TRBD1 as D (5 bases). The CDR3 spans 13 residues. The ends were cut back, 4 bases at V and 8 bases at J, with 14 bases in the middle. Germline V CDR1 and CDR2: SEHNR, FQNEAQ (reference sequence). The whole variable domain, remainder taken from reference TRBV7-9 and TRBJ1-2, is DTGVSQNPRHKITKRGQNVTFRCDPISEHNRLYWYRQTLGQGPEFLTYFQNEAQLEKSRLLSDRFSAERPKGSFSTLEIQRTEQGDSAMYLCASSSSTAVGYTFGSGTRLTVV.

A few counts support this clone. The rearrangement links TRBV5-6 to TRBJ2-7; 7 bases map to TRBD1. Trimming cost V 5 bases and J 6 bases; bases outside gene matches: 14. The CDR3 spans 15 residues. Germline assignment: CDR1 SGHDT and CDR2 YYEEEE. The CDR3 here is CASSPQTGPHLEQYF. The DNA of the CDR3 is TGTGCCAGCAGTCCCCAGACAGGGCCCCACCTCGAGCAGTACTTC.

The chain recombines TRBV18 with TRBJ2-7, with a tentative D call TRBD2 (6 bases). The length of the CDR3 is 14 residues. V lost 1 base and J lost 3, with 10 bases in between. Germline loops: CDR1 KGHSH, CDR2 LQKENI. CDR3 coding DNA: TGTGCCAGCTCACCACTGGCCGGGAGCTACGAGCAGTACTTC. It yields the protein CASSPLAGSYEQYF.

The sample holds a few counts of this clone. The chain recombines TRBV29-1 with TRBJ2-7, with 10 nucleotides matching TRBD1. J gave up 4 bases and V 7 bases, and 4 bases lay outside the gene matches. The CDR3 contains 12 residues. Germline lookup yields CDR1 SQVTM and CDR2 ANQGSEA. The CDR3 sequence: CSAGTGEYEQYF. CDR3 DNA sequence: TGCAGCGCCGGGACAGGGGAATACGAGCAGTACTTC.

The V gene is TRBV5-1, the J gene TRBJ2-3; D is possibly TRBD2 (6 bases). The germline gives CDR1 SGHRS, CDR2 YFSETQ. The V end was cut by 0 bases, the J end by 0 bases, with 8 bases between. This CDR3 spans 15 amino acids. The CDR3 nucleotides read TGCGCCAGCAGCTTGGAACTAGCTAGCACAGATACGCAGTATTTT. Encoded protein: CASSLELASTDTQYF.